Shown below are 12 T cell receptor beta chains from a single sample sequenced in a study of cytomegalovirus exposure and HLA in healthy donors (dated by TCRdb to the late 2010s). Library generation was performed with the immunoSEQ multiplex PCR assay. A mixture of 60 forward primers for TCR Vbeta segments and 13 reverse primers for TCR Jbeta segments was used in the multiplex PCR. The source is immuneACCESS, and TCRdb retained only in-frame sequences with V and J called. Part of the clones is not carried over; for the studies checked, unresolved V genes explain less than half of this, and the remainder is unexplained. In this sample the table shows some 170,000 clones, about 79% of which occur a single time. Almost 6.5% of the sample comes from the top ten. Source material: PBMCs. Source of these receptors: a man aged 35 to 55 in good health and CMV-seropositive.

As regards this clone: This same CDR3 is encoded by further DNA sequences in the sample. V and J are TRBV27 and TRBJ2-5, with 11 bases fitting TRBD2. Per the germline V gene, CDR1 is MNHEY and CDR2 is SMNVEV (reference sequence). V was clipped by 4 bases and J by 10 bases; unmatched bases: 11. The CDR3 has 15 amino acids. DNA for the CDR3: TGTGCCAGCAGTTCACTCCCGGGACTAGCGGCGAGCCAGTACTTC. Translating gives CASSSLPGLAASQYF.

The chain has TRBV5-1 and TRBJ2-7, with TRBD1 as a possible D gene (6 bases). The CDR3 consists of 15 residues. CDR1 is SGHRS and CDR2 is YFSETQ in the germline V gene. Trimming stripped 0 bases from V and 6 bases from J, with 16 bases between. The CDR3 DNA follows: TGCGCCAGCAGCTTGGAGGGGGAAGGCATTCGCGAGCAGTACTTC. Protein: CASSLEGEGIREQYF.

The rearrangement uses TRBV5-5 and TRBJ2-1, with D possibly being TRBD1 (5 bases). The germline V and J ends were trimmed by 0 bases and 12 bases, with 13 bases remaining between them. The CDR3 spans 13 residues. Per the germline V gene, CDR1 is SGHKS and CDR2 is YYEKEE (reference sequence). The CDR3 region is CASSLGQSRMQFF. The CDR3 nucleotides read TGTGCCAGCAGCTTGGGACAGTCGAGGATGCAGTTCTTC.

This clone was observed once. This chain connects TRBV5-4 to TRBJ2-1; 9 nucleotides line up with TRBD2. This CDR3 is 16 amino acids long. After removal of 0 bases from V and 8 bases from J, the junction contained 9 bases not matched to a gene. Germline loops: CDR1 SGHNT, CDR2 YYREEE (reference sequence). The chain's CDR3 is CASSLVAGDGGDEQFF. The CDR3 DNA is TGTGCCAGCAGCTTGGTAGCGGGAGATGGGGGGGATGAGCAGTTCTTC.

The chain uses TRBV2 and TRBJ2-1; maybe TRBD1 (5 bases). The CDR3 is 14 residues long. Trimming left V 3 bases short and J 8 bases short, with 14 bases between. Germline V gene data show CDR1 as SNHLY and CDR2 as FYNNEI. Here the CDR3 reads CASSDGAGNHEQFF. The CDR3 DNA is TGTGCCAGCAGTGATGGGGCAGGGAATCATGAGCAGTTCTTC.

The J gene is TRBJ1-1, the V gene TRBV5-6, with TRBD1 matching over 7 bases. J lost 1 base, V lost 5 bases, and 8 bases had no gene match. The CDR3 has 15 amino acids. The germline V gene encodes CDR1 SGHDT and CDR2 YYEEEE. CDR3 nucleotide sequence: TGTGCCAGCAGGGAAACAGGGGCCCAGAACACTGAAGCTTTCTTT. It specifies CASRETGAQNTEAFF.

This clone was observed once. The chain's CDR3 is CASSPIGTSGSFVDTGELFF. In DNA, the CDR3 is TGCGCCAGCAGCCCCATCGGGACTAGCGGGAGTTTTGTCGACACCGGGGAGCTGTTTTTT. The J gene is TRBJ2-2, the V gene TRBV4-1; 14 nucleotides agree with TRBD2. Germline CDR1 and CDR2: MGHRA and YSYEKL. This CDR3 contains 20 residues. Trimming cost V 4 bases and J 3 bases; bases outside gene matches: 13.

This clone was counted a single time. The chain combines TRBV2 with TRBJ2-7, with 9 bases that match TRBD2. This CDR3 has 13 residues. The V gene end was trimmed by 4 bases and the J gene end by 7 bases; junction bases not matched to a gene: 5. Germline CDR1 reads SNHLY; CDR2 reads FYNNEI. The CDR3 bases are TGTGCCAGCAGTGCTACTAGCGGGTGGGAGCAGTACTTC. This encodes CASSATSGWEQYF.

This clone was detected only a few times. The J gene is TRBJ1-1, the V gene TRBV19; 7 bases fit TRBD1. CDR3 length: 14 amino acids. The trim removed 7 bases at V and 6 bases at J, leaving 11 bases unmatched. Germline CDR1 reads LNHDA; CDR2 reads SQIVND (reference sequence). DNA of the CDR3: TGTGCCAGTACCGAGACAGGGATCGTCGCTGAAGCTTTCTTT. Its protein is CASTETGIVAEAFF.

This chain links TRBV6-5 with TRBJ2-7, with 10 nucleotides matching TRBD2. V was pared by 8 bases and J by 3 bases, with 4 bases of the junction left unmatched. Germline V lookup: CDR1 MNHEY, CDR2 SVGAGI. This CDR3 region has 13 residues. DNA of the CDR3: TGTGCCAGCGAGCGGGAGGGCCACTACGAGCAGTACTTC. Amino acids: CASEREGHYEQYF.

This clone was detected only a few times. CDR3 nucleotide sequence: TGTGCCTGGAGTGTAGGGACTAATCGCGATGAGCAGTTCTTC. Translating it yields CAWSVGTNRDEQFF. V usage is TRBV30 and J usage is TRBJ2-1; 7 bases are shared with TRBD2. The CDR3 spans 14 residues. Trimming removed 0 bases from V and 8 bases from J; junction bases left unmatched: 7. Germline V gene sequence: CDR1 GTSNPN, CDR2 SVGIG (reference sequence).

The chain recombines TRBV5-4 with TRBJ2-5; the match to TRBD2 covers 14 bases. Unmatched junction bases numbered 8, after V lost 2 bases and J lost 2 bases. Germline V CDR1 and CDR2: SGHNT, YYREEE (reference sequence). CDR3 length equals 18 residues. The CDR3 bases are TGTGCCAGCAGCTTCCGACTAGCGGGAGGGCCTGGGCAAGAGACCCAGTACTTC. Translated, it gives CASSFRLAGGPGQETQYF. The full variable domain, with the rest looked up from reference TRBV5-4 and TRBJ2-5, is ETGVTQSPTHLIKTRGQQVTLRCSSQSGHNTVSWYQQALGQGPQFIFQYYREEENGRGNFPPRFSGLQFPNYSSELNVNALELDDSALYLCASSFRLAGGPGQETQYFGPGTRLLVL.